The T cell receptor (beta chain) described here comes from a study of T cell repertoires in cytomegalovirus infection. The CDR3 consists of 15 residues. Germline trimming cut 5 bases from V and 9 bases from J; bases unmatched to any gene: 10. Only a few counts were recorded for this clonotype. The antigen remains undetermined. TCRdb re-called the reads through MiXCR, storing one row per CDR3 protein. The sample yields about a million distinct CDR3 sequences, less than 35% seen once. Sequences were derived from cultured CD8+ T cells from PBMCs, sampled from culture after CMV antigen stimulation. The chain has TRBV12-3 or TRBV12-4 and TRBJ2-4; 10 bases are a match to TRBD1. The receptor was derived from a human donor in good health (CMV status not recorded). Some clones in this sample may be carry-over from other donors' samples. The CDR3 here is CASSLRQGANAIQYF. Here the CDR3 DNA reads TGTGCCAGCAGTCTCCGACAGGGGGCGAATGCCATTCAGTACTTC.